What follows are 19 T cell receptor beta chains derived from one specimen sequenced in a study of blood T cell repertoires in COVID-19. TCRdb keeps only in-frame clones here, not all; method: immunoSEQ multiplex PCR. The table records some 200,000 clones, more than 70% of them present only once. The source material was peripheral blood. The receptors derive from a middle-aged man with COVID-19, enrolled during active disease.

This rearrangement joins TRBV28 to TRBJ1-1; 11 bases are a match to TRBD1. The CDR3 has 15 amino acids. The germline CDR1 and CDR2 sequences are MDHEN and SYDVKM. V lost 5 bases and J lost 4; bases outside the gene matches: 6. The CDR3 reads CASSRRTGGGTEAFF. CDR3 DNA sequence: TGTGCCAGCAGTCGCCGGACAGGGGGCGGCACTGAAGCTTTCTTT. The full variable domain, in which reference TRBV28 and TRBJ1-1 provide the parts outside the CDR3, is DVKVTQSSRYLVKRTGEKVFLECVQDMDHENMFWYRQDPGLGLRLIYFSYDVKMKEKGDIPEGYSVSREKKERFSLILESASTNQTSMYLCASSRRTGGGTEAFFGQGTRLTVV.

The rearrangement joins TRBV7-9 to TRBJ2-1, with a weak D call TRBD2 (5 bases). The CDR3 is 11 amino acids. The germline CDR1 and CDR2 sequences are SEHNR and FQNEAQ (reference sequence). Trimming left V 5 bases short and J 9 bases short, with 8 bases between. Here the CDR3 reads CASSAGGEQFF. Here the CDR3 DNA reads TGTGCCAGCAGCGCCGGAGGTGAGCAGTTCTTC.

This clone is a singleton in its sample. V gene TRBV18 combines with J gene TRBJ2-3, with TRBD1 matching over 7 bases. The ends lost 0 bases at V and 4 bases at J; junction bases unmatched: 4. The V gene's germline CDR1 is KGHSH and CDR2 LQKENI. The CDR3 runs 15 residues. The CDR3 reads CASSPPGDRPDTQYF. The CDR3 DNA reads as TGTGCCAGCTCACCACCCGGGGACAGACCAGATACGCAGTATTTT.

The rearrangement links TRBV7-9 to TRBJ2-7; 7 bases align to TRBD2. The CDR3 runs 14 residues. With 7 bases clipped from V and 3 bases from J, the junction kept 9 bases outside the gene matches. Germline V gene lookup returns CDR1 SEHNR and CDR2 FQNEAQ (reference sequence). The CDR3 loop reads CASTLAGDHYEQYF. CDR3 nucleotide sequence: TGTGCCAGCACCCTCGCGGGGGACCACTACGAGCAGTACTTC.

CDR3 nucleotides: TGTGCCAGTAGGCCGCTGAGCGGGGGCACAGATACGCAGTATTTT. Translating gives CASRPLSGGTDTQYF. This chain links TRBV19 with TRBJ2-3; 7 positions agree with TRBD2. V lost 6 bases, J lost 1 base, and 7 bases stayed unmatched. Germline CDR1 LNHDA, CDR2 SQIVND (reference sequence). The CDR3 spans 15 residues.

CDR3 region: CASTRGNNEQFF. The CDR3 DNA is TGTGCCAGCACCCGGGGAAACAATGAGCAGTTCTTC. The V call is TRBV5-4, the J call TRBJ2-1; D possibly corresponds to TRBD2 (5 bases). V shed 6 bases and J shed 5 bases, with 9 bases lying between them. The CDR3 runs 12 residues. Germline lookup yields CDR1 SGHNT and CDR2 YYREEE (reference sequence).

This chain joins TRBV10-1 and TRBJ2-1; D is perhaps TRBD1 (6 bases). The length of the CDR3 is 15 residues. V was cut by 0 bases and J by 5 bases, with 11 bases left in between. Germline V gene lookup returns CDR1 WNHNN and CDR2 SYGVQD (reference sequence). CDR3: CASSESGQTNNEQFF. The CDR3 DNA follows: TGCGCCAGCAGTGAGTCGGGACAAACTAACAATGAGCAGTTCTTC.

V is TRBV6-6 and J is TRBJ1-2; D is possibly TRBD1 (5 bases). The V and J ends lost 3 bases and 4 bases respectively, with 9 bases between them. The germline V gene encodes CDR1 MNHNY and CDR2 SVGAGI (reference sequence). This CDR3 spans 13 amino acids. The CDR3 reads CASSYLGGYGYTF. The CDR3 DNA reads TGTGCCAGCAGTTATCTGGGGGGCTATGGCTACACCTTC.

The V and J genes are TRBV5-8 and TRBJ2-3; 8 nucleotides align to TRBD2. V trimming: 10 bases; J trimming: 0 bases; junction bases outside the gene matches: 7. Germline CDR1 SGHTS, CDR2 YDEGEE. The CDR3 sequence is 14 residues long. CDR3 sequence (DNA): TGTGCCTCGGGGAGCGGGGGAAGCACAGATACGCAGTATTTT. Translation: CASGSGGSTDTQYF.

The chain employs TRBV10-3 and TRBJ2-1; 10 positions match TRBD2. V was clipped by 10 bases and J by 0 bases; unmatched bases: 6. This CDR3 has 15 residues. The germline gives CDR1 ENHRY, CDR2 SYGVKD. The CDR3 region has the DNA TGTGCCAAGACCGGACTAGCGGTCTCCTACAATGAGCAGTTCTTC. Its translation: CAKTGLAVSYNEQFF.

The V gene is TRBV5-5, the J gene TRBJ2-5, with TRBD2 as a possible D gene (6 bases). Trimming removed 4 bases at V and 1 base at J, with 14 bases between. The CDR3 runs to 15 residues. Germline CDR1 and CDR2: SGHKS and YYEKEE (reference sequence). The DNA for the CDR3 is TGTGCCAGCAGCCCTGGGACTCGCCTCCAAGAGACCCAGTACTTC. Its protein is CASSPGTRLQETQYF.

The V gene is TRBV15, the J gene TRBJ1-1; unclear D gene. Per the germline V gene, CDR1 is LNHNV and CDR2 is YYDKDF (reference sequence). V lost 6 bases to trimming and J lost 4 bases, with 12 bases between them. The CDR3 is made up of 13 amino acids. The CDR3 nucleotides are TGTGCCACCAGTTATCGACGGGGCACTGAAGCTTTCTTT. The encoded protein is CATSYRRGTEAFF.

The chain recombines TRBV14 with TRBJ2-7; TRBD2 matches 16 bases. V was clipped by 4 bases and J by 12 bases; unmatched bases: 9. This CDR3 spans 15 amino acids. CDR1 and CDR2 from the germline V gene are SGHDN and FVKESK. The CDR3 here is CASSRTGTSGGVRYF. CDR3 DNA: TGTGCCAGCAGCCGCACCGGGACTAGCGGGGGGGTCCGGTACTTC. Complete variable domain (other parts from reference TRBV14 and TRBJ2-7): EAGVTQFPSHSVIEKGQTVTLRCDPISGHDNLYWYRRVMGKEIKFLLHFVKESKQDESGMPNNRFLAERTGGTYSTLKVQPAELEDSGVYFCASSRTGTSGGVRYFGPGTRLTVT.

CDR3 sequence: CASSRQGSNTGELFF. CDR3 coding DNA: TGTGCCAGCAGTCGTCAGGGGTCCAACACCGGGGAGCTGTTTTTT. This chain links TRBV7-3 with TRBJ2-2, with D possibly matching TRBD1 (6 bases). The germline CDR1 and CDR2 sequences are SGHTA and FQGTGA. V lost 6 bases and J lost 2, with 13 bases in between. The CDR3 sequence is 15 residues long.

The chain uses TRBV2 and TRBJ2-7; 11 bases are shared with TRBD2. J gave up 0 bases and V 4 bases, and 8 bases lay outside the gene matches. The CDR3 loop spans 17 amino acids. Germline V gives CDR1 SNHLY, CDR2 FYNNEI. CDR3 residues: CASSAASGRRSSYEQYF. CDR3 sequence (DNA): TGTGCCAGCAGTGCCGCTAGCGGGAGGCGCAGCTCCTACGAGCAGTACTTC.

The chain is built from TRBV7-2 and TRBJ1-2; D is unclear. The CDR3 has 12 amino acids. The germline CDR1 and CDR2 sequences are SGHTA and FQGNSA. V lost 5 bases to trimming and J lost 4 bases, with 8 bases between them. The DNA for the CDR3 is TGTGCCAGCAGCCCCGACATCTATGGCTACACCTTC. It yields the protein CASSPDIYGYTF.

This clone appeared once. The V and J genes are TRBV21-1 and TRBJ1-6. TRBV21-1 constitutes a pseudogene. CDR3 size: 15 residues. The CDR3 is CASSKVGRLRSPLHF. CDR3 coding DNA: TGTGCCAGCAGCAAAGTGGGGAGACTACGATCACCCCTCCACTTT.

In DNA, the CDR3 is TGTGCCACCAGCAGTCTGTCCTCTGGAAACACCATATATTTT. Protein product: CATSSLSSGNTIYF. This chain uses TRBV15 with TRBJ1-3; D unresolved. Per the germline V gene, CDR1 is LNHNV and CDR2 is YYDKDF (reference sequence). The germline V and J ends were trimmed by 3 bases and 0 bases, with 6 bases remaining between them. This CDR3 contains 14 residues.

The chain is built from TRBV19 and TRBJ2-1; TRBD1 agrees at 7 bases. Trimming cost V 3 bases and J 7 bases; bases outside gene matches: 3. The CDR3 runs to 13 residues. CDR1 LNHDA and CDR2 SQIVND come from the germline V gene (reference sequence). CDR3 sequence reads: CASSMDRNNEQFF. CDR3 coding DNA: TGTGCCAGTAGTATGGACAGGAATAATGAGCAGTTCTTC.